These T cell receptor beta chains were read from a single sample in a study of OX40 agonist ivuxolimab in advanced cancers. TCRdb's table, derived via immunoSEQ multiplex PCR, lists solely in-frame clones and lacks some. The sample holds approximately 60,000 clones, roughly 80% seen once. This specimen was CD4+ or CD8+ T cells sorted from blood, taken in a trial of the OX40 agonist ivuxolimab. The receptors were sampled from an adult with an advanced solid tumor such as melanoma, head and neck, liver or kidney cancer. Both conserved end residues are part of each CDR3. A D gene is named only where the DNA matches it firmly. Size is omitted from some rows. Given values are once, few, many or a class for expanded clones.

.,TRBJ1-1,.,TRBV4-1,TGCGCCAGCAGCCAAGATACCCCTCACACGACGGGCACTGAAGCTTTCTTT,CASSQDTPHTTGTEAFF
TRBD2,TRBJ2-1,.,TRBV5-4,TGTGCCAGCAGCTCGGGACTAGCTGGGTACAATGAGCAGTTCTTC,CASSSGLAGYNEQFF
.,TRBJ1-1,.,TRBV2,TGTGCCAGCAGCGAAGCTTGCATCTTT,CASSEACIF
.,TRBJ1-5,.,TRBV2,TGTGCCAGCCGCAGGGAATGGGATCAGCCCCAGCATTTT,CASRREWDQPQHF
.,TRBJ1-2,.,TRBV6-5,TGTGCCAGCATGCGGCTCCGAGGCTATGGCTACACCTTC,CASMRLRGYGYTF
TRBD2,TRBJ2-1,.,TRBV30,TGTGCCTGGACTAGGACTAGCGGACAACAGTTCTTC,CAWTRTSGQQFF
.,TRBJ1-2,.,TRBV5-4,TGTGCCAGCAGCTTGACAGGTGTCAGCTATGGCTACACCTTC,CASSLTGVSYGYTF
TRBD1,TRBJ1-2,.,TRBV19,TGTGCCAGTATGGAAATACAGGGGACCAACTATGGCTACACCTTC,CASMEIQGTNYGYTF
.,TRBJ2-7,.,TRBV27,TGTGCCAGCAGTACGGGACGCTTCGGCGAGCAGTACTTC,CASSTGRFGEQYF
.,TRBJ2-7,.,TRBV11-3,TGTGCCAGCAGCTTACGGAGTTCCTACGAGCAGTACTTC,CASSLRSSYEQYF
.,TRBJ2-3,few,TRBV6-1,TGTGCCAGCAGTGCTTTCACAGATACGCAGTATTTT,CASSAFTDTQYF
.,TRBJ1-2,.,TRBV11-2,TGTGCCAGCAGGAAGGGACAAGACTATGGCTACACCTTC,CASRKGQDYGYTF
TRBD1,TRBJ2-5,.,TRBV10-2,TGCGCCAGCGCCGGGACAGGGGGCCAAGAGACCCAGTACTTC,CASAGTGGQETQYF
.,TRBJ2-1,.,TRBV15,TGTGCCACCAGCGCTCATCTTGAGCAGTTCTTC,CATSAHLEQFF
.,TRBJ1-5,.,TRBV30,TGTGCCTGGGGCCTGGCGAACACAGATCAGCCCCAGCATTTT,CAWGLANTDQPQHF
TRBD1,TRBJ1-2,few,TRBV19,TGTGCCAGTAGTCCTTGGATAGTCGGGACAGCCTATGGCTACACCTTC,CASSPWIVGTAYGYTF
.,TRBJ1-2,few,TRBV2,TGTGCCAGCAGCCTCGACGCCTCCTATGGCTACACCTTC,CASSLDASYGYTF
.,TRBJ2-7,.,TRBV30,TGTGCCTGGAGTGTAAAGGTCTCCTACGAGCAGTACTTC,CAWSVKVSYEQYF
.,TRBJ1-3,.,TRBV19,TGTGCCAGTAGTACCCACTGGGGGGGCGCTGGAAACACCATATATTTT,CASSTHWGGAGNTIYF
.,TRBJ1-6,few,TRBV28,TGTGCCAGCAGACCAAGAGGACACTCCTATAATTCACCCCTCCACTTT,CASRPRGHSYNSPLHF
.,TRBJ1-6,.,TRBV7-8,TGTGCCAGCACCCTCAGGTCCCTCACCAGCTCCTATAATTCACCCCTCCACTTT,CASTLRSLTSSYNSPLHF
.,TRBJ1-4,few,TRBV7-9,TGTGCCAGCAGCGTCGGGGGGAGTATGGAACTGTTTTTT,CASSVGGSMELFF
.,TRBJ1-4,.,TRBV7-8,TGTGCCACCTCGGGACGGTGGGGGGAAAAACTGTTTTTT,CATSGRWGEKLFF
.,TRBJ2-1,.,TRBV7-3,TGTGCCAGCAGCTTAGGGAGGGAGCAGTTCTTC,CASSLGREQFF
.,TRBJ2-7,.,TRBV5-1,TGCGCCAGCAGCTTTGGTTCCTACGAGCAGTACTTC,CASSFGSYEQYF
.,TRBJ1-2,.,TRBV2,TGTGCCAGTACGACAGAAAATACGAACTATGGCTACACCTTC,CASTTENTNYGYTF
TRBD2,TRBJ2-7,.,TRBV4-3,TGCGCCAGCAGCCAAGTGACGGGAGGGCAATACGAGCAGTACTTC,CASSQVTGGQYEQYF
.,TRBJ2-1,.,TRBV7-2,TGTGCCAGCAGCCGAACCTCCTACAATGAGCAGTTCTTC,CASSRTSYNEQFF
TRBD1,TRBJ1-1,.,TRBV7-9,TGTGCCAGCAGCGCCCAGGGGGCTATGGGAACTGAAGCTTTCTTT,CASSAQGAMGTEAFF
.,TRBJ2-1,once,TRBV6-5,TGTGCCAGCAGTTACTCGACGACCCGCTACAATGAGCAGTTCTTC,CASSYSTTRYNEQFF
.,TRBJ1-4,.,TRBV5-1,TGCGCCAGCAGCTTGGCGCTCGCAACTAATGAAAAACTGTTTTTT,CASSLALATNEKLFF
.,TRBJ1-6,.,TRBV7-6,TGTGCCAGCAGCCCCAGGGGTGGGAATTCACCCCTCCACTTT,CASSPRGGNSPLHF
.,TRBJ1-4,.,TRBV6-5,TGTGCCAGCAGCGGACTTGCAACTAATGAAAAACTGTTTTTT,CASSGLATNEKLFF
TRBD1,TRBJ2-3,.,TRBV5-4,TGCGCCAGCAGCCCTGAGGGACAGCCTAGGGATACGCAGTATTTT,CASSPEGQPRDTQYF
.,TRBJ1-3,few,TRBV5-5,TGTGCCAGCAGCCTTACAGGGGGAAACACCATATATTTT,CASSLTGGNTIYF
TRBD2,TRBJ2-3,.,TRBV5-4,TGTGCCAGCAGCTTGCGACTAGCGGGACCTTCTGCAGATACGCAGTATTTT,CASSLRLAGPSADTQYF
.,TRBJ2-6,once,TRBV11-3,TGTGCCAGCAGCTCTTACTGGGGCGCCTCCAACTCTGGGGCCAACGTCCTGACTTTC,CASSSYWGASNSGANVLTF
TRBD1,TRBJ2-7,once,TRBV7-2,TGTGCCAGCAGCTCGAGGGCGGGACAGGGGTACGAGCAGTACTTC,CASSSRAGQGYEQYF
.,TRBJ2-3,.,TRBV6-6,TGTGCCAGCAGTTATGGGGCGATAATGGTAGATACGCAGTATTTT,CASSYGAIMVDTQYF
.,TRBJ1-2,.,TRBV2,TGTGCCAGCAGTGAAGCGCTTCTCGGCGTCTATGGCTACACCTTC,CASSEALLGVYGYTF
TRBD2,TRBJ2-3,.,TRBV7-9,TGTGCCAGCAATAAGCGGGGTGACACAGATACGCAGTATTTT,CASNKRGDTDTQYF
.,TRBJ2-3,.,TRBV21-1,TGTGCCAGCACCCAAGCCGGAGGACGACAGAGTAGCACAGATACGCAGTATTTT,CASTQAGGRQSSTDTQYF
TRBD1,TRBJ1-2,.,TRBV6-5,TGTGCCAGCAGTTCCCCGGGACAGGTATACGGCTACACCTTC,CASSSPGQVYGYTF
.,TRBJ2-2,.,TRBV7-2,TGTGCCAGCAGCCCTTCGACAGCTGCAGCCGGGGAGCTGTTTTTT,CASSPSTAAAGELFF
TRBD1,TRBJ2-2,.,TRBV7-2,TGTGCCAGCAGCCGGGACAGGGCCGGGGAGCTGTTTTTT,CASSRDRAGELFF
.,TRBJ2-7,.,TRBV5-1,TGCGCCAGCAGCTTGGGGGCGACCAAAGGCTCCTACGAGCAGTACTTC,CASSLGATKGSYEQYF
.,TRBJ2-2,few,TRBV9,TGTGCCAGCAGCCCGCTAGCGACCGGGGAGCTGTTTTTT,CASSPLATGELFF
.,TRBJ1-3,.,TRBV5-4,TGTGCCAGCAGCTTAGCCGGAATCTCTGGAAACACCATATATTTT,CASSLAGISGNTIYF
.,TRBJ1-5,.,TRBV11-2,TGTGCCAGCAGCTTAGTTCGACGTCGGATTTATAGCAATCAGCCCCAGCATTTT,CASSLVRRRIYSNQPQHF
.,TRBJ1-2,.,TRBV19,TGTGCCAGTAGTATGGGAAGGTCGGGGGCTGGTGGCTACACCTTC,CASSMGRSGAGGYTF